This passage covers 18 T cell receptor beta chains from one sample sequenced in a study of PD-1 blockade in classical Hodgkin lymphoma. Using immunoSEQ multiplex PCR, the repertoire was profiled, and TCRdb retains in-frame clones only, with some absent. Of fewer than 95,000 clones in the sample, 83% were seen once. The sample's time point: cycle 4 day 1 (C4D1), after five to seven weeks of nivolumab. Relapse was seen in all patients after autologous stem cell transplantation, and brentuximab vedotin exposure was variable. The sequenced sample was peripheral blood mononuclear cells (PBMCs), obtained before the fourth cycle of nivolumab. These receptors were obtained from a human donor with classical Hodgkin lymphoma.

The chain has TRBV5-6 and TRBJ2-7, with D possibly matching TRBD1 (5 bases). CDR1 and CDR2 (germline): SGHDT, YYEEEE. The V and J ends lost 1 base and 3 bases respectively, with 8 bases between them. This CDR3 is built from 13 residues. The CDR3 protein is CASSLSGHYEQYF. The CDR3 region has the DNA TGTGCCAGCAGCTTGTCAGGACACTACGAGCAGTACTTC. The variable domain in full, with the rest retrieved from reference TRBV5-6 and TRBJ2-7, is DAGVTQSPTHLIKTRGQQVTLRCSPKSGHDTVSWYQQALGQGPQFIFQYYEEEERQRGNFPDRFSGHQFPNYSSELNVNALLLGDSALYLCASSLSGHYEQYFGPGTRLTVT.

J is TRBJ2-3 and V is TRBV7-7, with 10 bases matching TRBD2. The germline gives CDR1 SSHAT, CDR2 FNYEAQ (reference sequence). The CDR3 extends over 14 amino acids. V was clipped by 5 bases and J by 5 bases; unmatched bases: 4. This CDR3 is CASSQSGRGDTQYF. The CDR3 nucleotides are TGTGCCAGCAGCCAGAGCGGGAGGGGAGATACGCAGTATTTT. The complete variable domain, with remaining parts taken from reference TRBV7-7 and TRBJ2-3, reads GAGVSQSPRYKVTKRGQDVTLRCDPISSHATLYWYQQALGQGPEFLTYFNYEAQPDKSGLPSDRFSAERPEGSISTLTIQRTEQRDSAMYRCASSQSGRGDTQYFGPGTRLTVL.

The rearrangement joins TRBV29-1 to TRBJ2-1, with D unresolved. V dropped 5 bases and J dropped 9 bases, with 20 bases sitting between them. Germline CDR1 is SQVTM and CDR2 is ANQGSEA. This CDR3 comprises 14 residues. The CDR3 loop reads CSVKVAASVGEQFF. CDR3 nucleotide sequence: TGCAGCGTTAAGGTTGCGGCGTCCGTGGGTGAGCAGTTCTTC.

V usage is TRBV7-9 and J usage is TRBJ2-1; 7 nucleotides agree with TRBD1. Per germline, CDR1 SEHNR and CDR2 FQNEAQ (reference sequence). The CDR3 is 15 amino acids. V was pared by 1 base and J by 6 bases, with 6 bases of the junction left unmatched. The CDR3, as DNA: TGTGCCAGCAGCTTAGGCCGGACAGGACTCAATGAGCAGTTCTTC. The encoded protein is CASSLGRTGLNEQFF. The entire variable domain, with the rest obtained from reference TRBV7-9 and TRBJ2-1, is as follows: DTGVSQNPRHKITKRGQNVTFRCDPISEHNRLYWYRQTLGQGPEFLTYFQNEAQLEKSRLLSDRFSAERPKGSFSTLEIQRTEQGDSAMYLCASSLGRTGLNEQFFGPGTRLTVL.

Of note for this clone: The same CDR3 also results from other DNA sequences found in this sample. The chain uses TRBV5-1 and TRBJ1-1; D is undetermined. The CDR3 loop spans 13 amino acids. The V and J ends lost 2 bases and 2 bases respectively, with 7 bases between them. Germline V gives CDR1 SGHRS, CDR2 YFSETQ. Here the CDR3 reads CASSLRPNTEAFF. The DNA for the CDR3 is TGCGCCAGCAGCTTACGGCCCAACACTGAAGCTTTCTTT.

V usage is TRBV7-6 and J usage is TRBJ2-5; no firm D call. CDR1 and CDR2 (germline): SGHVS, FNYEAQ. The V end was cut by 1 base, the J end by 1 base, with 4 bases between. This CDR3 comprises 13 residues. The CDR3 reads CASSLVPQETQYF. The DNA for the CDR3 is TGTGCCAGCAGCTTAGTTCCCCAAGAGACCCAGTACTTC.

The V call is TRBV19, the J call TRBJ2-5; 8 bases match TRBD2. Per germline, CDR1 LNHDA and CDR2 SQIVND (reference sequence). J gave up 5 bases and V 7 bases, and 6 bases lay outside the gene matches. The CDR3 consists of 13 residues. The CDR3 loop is CASTGGRRETQYF. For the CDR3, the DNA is TGTGCCAGTACTGGCGGGAGGAGGGAGACCCAGTACTTC.

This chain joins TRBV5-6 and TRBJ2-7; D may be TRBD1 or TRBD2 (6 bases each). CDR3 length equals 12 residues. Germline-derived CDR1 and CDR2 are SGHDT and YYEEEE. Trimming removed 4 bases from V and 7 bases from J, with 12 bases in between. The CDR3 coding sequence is TGTGCCAGCAGCGGGGGGCAGCGGGAGCAGTACTTC. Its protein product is CASSGGQREQYF.

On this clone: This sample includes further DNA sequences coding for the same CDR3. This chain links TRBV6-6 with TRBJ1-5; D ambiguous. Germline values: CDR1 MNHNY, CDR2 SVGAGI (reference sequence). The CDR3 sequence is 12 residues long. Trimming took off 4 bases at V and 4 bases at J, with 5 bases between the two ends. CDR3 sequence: CASSFLNQPQHF. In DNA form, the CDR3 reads TGTGCCAGCAGTTTTCTAAATCAGCCCCAGCATTTT.

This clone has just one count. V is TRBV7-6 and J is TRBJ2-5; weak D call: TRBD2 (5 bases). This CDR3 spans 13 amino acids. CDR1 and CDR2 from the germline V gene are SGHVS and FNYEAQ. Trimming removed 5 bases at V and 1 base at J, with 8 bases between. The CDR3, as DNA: TGTGCCAGCAGCAGCGGCTCCCAAGAGACCCAGTACTTC. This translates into CASSSGSQETQYF.

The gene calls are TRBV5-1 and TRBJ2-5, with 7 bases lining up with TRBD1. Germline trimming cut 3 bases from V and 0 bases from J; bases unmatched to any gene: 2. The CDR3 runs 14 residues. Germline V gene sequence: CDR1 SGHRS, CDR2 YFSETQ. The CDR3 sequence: CASSSQGYQETQYF. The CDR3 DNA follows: TGCGCCAGCAGCTCACAGGGGTACCAAGAGACCCAGTACTTC.

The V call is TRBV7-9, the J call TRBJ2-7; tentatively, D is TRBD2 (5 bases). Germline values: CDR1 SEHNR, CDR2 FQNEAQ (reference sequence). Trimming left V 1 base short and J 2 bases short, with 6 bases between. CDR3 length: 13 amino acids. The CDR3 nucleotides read TGTGCCAGCAGCTTAGTGGGAGCCTACGAGCAGTACTTC. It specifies CASSLVGAYEQYF. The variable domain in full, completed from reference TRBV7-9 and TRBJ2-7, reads DTGVSQNPRHKITKRGQNVTFRCDPISEHNRLYWYRQTLGQGPEFLTYFQNEAQLEKSRLLSDRFSAERPKGSFSTLEIQRTEQGDSAMYLCASSLVGAYEQYFGPGTRLTVT.

CDR3 DNA: TGTGCCAGCAGCTCCCCGGGTAGCGGGCCCAGCGATGAGCAGTTCTTC. Residues: CASSSPGSGPSDEQFF. The chain combines TRBV7-9 with TRBJ2-1, with TRBD2 identical over 7 bases. The CDR3 contains 16 residues. Germline CDR1 and CDR2: SEHNR and FQNEAQ (reference sequence). Germline trimming cut 4 bases from V and 8 bases from J; bases unmatched to any gene: 14. Full variable domain (missing parts from reference TRBV7-9 and TRBJ2-1): DTGVSQNPRHKITKRGQNVTFRCDPISEHNRLYWYRQTLGQGPEFLTYFQNEAQLEKSRLLSDRFSAERPKGSFSTLEIQRTEQGDSAMYLCASSSPGSGPSDEQFFGPGTRLTVL.

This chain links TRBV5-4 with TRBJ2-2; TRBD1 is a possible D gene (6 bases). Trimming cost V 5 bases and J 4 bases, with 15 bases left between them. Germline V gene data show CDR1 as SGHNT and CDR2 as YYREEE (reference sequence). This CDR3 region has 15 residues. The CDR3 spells CASSSVQGGTGELFF. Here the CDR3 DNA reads TGTGCCAGCAGTTCTGTACAGGGTGGCACCGGGGAGCTGTTTTTT.

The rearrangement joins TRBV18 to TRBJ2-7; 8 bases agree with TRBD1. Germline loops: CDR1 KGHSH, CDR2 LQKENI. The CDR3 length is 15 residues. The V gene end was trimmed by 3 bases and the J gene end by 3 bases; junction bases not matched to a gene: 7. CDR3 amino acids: CASSPPGQAGYEQYF. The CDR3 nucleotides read TGTGCCAGCTCACCCCCGGGACAGGCGGGCTACGAGCAGTACTTC.

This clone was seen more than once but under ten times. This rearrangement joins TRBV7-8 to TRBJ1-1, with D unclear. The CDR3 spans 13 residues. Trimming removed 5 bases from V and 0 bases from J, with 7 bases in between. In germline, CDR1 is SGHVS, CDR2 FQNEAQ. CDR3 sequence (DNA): TGTGCCAGCAGCAGAACAATGAACACTGAAGCTTTCTTT. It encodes CASSRTMNTEAFF.

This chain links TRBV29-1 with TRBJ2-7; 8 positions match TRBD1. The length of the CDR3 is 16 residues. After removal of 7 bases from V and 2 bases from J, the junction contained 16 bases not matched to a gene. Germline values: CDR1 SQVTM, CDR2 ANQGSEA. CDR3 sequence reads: CSAASGQDGGTYEQYF. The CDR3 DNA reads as TGCAGCGCGGCGTCGGGACAGGATGGGGGGACCTACGAGCAGTACTTC.

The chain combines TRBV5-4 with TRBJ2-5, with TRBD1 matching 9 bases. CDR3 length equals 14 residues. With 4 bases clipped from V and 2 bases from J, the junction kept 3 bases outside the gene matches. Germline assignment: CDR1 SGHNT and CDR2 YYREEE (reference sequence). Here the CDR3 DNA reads TGTGCCAGCAGCCCCGGGACAGGGCAAGAGACCCAGTACTTC. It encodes CASSPGTGQETQYF.